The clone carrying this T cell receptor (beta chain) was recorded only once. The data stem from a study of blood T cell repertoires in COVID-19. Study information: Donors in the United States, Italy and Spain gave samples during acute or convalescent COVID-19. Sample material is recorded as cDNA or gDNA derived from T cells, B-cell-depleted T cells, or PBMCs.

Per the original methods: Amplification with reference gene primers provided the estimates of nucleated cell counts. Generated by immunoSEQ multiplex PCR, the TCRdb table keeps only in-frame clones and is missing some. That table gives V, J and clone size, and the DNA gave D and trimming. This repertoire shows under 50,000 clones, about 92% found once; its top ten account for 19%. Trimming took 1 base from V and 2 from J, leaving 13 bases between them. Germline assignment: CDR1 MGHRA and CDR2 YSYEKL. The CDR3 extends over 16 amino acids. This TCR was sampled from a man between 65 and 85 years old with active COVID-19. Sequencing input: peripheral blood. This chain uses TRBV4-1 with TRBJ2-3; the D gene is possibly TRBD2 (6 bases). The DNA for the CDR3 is TGCGCCAGCAGCCAAGGATGGAGCGGGTTCACAGATACGCAGTATTTT. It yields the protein CASSQGWSGFTDTQYF.